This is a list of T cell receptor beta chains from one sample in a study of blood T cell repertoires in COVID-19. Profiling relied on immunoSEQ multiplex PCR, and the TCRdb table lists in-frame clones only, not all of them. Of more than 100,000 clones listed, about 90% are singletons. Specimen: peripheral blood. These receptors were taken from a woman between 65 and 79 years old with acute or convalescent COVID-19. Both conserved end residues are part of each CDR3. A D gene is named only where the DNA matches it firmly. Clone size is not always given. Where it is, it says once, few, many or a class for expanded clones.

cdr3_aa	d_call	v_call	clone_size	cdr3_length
CASSLTGQGVNEQFF	TRBD1	TRBV2	.	15
CASSLGGGGLNYGYTF	.	TRBV28	.	16
CAISESNQGADTQYF	TRBD1	TRBV10-3	once	15
CASSPDLQAGLDEQYF	.	TRBV7-7	.	16
CASRTQGTQPQHF	TRBD1	TRBV28	.	13
CASSFKGLGNYGYTF	.	TRBV28	.	15
CASSPAGALNTEAFF	.	TRBV5-4	.	15
CASSFQVRSPLHF	.	TRBV7-2	.	13
CASSTRGIREQYF	TRBD1	TRBV19	few	13
CASSLAGQGTGEQYF	TRBD1	TRBV5-1	.	15
CASSLYRVHEQYF	.	TRBV5-6	.	13
CASSVTGNEQFF	.	TRBV9	.	12
CASSQEFRRGGSPADTEAFF	.	TRBV4-1	.	20
CASSPLGQGLHTQYF	TRBD1	TRBV27	.	15
CASSWTGGATSGANVLTF	TRBD1	TRBV7-9	.	18
CASSPPGVGNTEAFF	.	TRBV7-9	.	15
CSASPPPYSNQPQHF	.	TRBV20-1	.	15